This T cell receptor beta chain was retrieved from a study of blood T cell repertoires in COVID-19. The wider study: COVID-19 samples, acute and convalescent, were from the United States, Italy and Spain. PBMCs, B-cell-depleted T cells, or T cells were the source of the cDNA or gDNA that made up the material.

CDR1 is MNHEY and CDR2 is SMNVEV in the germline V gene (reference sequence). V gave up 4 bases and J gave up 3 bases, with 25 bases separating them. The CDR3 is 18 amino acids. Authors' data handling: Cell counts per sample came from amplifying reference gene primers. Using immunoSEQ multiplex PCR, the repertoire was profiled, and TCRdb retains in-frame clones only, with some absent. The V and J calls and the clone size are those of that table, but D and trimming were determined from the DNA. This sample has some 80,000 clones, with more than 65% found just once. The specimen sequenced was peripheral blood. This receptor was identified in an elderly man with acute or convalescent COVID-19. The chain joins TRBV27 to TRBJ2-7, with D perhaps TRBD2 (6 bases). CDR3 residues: CASSSMGGTGRIFYEQYF. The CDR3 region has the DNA TGTGCCAGCAGTTCCATGGGGGGAACAGGTAGAATTTTCTACGAGCAGTACTTC.